This is a list of T cell receptor beta chains from one sample in a study of cytomegalovirus exposure and HLA in healthy donors. Method: immunoSEQ multiplex PCR; TCRdb's copy keeps in-frame clones and lacks some. The repertoire table contains about 40,000 clones. Material: PBMCs. The receptors were gathered from a human donor in good health. CDR3s include the opening cysteine and the closing phenylalanine or tryptophan. A D gene is named only where the DNA matches it firmly.

j_call: TRBJ2-7; d_call: TRBD2; v_call: TRBV28; cdr3_nt: TGTGCCAGCAGTTCTTCTAGCGGGGGGGGGTACGAGCAGTACTTC; cdr3_aa: CASSSSSGGGYEQYF
j_call: TRBJ2-3; d_call: .; v_call: TRBV29-1; cdr3_nt: TGCAGCGTTGCCGGTGATTTTACGCAGTATTTT; cdr3_aa: CSVAGDFTQYF
j_call: TRBJ2-1; d_call: TRBD2; v_call: TRBV4-1; cdr3_nt: TGCGCCAGCAGCCAAACACTACTAGCGGGGGGGCTTAATGAGCAGTTCTTC; cdr3_aa: CASSQTLLAGGLNEQFF
j_call: TRBJ1-3; d_call: TRBD1; v_call: TRBV2; cdr3_nt: TGTGCCAGCAAATACCGGGACAGATCTGGAAACACCATATATTTT; cdr3_aa: CASKYRDRSGNTIYF
j_call: TRBJ1-1; d_call: .; v_call: TRBV30; cdr3_nt: TGTGCCTGGAGTGTCCGACGGGGGGCCGGTCGTCACACTGAAGCTTTCTTT; cdr3_aa: CAWSVRRGAGRHTEAFF
j_call: TRBJ2-3; d_call: .; v_call: TRBV10-3; cdr3_nt: TGTGCCATCAGTGAGGGGCAGGGGACAGATACGCAGTATTTT; cdr3_aa: CAISEGQGTDTQYF
j_call: TRBJ1-1; d_call: .; v_call: TRBV5-6; cdr3_nt: TGTGCCAGCAGCGAACCTCCGGGACATATGAACACTGAAGATTTCTTT; cdr3_aa: CASSEPPGHMNTEDFF
j_call: TRBJ2-7; d_call: .; v_call: TRBV18; cdr3_nt: TGTGCCAGCTCACCCCAAAATGGACAGCACGAGCAGTACTTC; cdr3_aa: CASSPQNGQHEQYF
j_call: TRBJ1-1; d_call: .; v_call: TRBV28; cdr3_nt: TGTGCCAGCTTACCCAGGGAGGGGTTGGGAACTGAAGCTTTCTTT; cdr3_aa: CASLPREGLGTEAFF
j_call: TRBJ2-5; d_call: .; v_call: TRBV6-5; cdr3_nt: TGTGCCAGCAGTGCCTTAGGGGTGGGGGAGACCCAGTACTTC; cdr3_aa: CASSALGVGETQYF
j_call: TRBJ2-1; d_call: TRBD1; v_call: TRBV9; cdr3_nt: TGTGCCAGCAGCGGCGGTGGGACAGGGAGCTCCTACAATGAGCAGTTCTTC; cdr3_aa: CASSGGGTGSSYNEQFF
j_call: TRBJ1-1; d_call: .; v_call: TRBV19; cdr3_nt: TGTGCCAGTAGTCCCCCGGGTAGAGAGAACACTGAAGCTTTCTTT; cdr3_aa: CASSPPGRENTEAFF
j_call: TRBJ2-1; d_call: TRBD1; v_call: TRBV7-9; cdr3_nt: TGTGCCAGCAGCTTAGAACAGGGGGCTCTGATTGAGCAGTTCTTC; cdr3_aa: CASSLEQGALIEQFF
j_call: TRBJ2-7; d_call: TRBD2; v_call: TRBV19; cdr3_nt: TGTGCCAGTAGTATCGGACTAGCGGGTGCCTACGAGCAGTACTTC; cdr3_aa: CASSIGLAGAYEQYF
j_call: TRBJ1-6; d_call: .; v_call: TRBV9; cdr3_nt: TGTGCCAGCAGCCTAAATGGGGGGGGAGCATCACCCCTCCACTTT; cdr3_aa: CASSLNGGGASPLHF
j_call: TRBJ1-2; d_call: .; v_call: TRBV27; cdr3_nt: TGTGCCAGCAGGAGTCCGGGACTTAACTATGGCTACACCTTC; cdr3_aa: CASRSPGLNYGYTF
j_call: TRBJ1-3; d_call: .; v_call: TRBV5-1; cdr3_nt: TGCGCCAGCAGCTTGGACGCAGACTCTGGAAACACCATATATTTT; cdr3_aa: CASSLDADSGNTIYF
j_call: TRBJ1-3; d_call: .; v_call: TRBV5-8; cdr3_nt: TGTGCCAGCAGCTTGGCATCCCATGGAAACACCATATATTTT; cdr3_aa: CASSLASHGNTIYF
j_call: TRBJ2-1; d_call: TRBD2; v_call: TRBV7-2; cdr3_nt: TGTGCCAGCAGCTTACTAGCGGGGGGGGTATTCTACAATGAGCAGTTCTTC; cdr3_aa: CASSLLAGGVFYNEQFF
j_call: TRBJ1-2; d_call: .; v_call: TRBV27; cdr3_nt: TGTGCCAGCAGTTTGTCAGGGGTTAGTGGCTACACCTTC; cdr3_aa: CASSLSGVSGYTF
j_call: TRBJ2-2; d_call: .; v_call: TRBV30; cdr3_nt: TGTGCCTGGAGTGTACTCAACACCGGGGAGCTGTTTTTT; cdr3_aa: CAWSVLNTGELFF
j_call: TRBJ2-7; d_call: TRBD2; v_call: TRBV6-1; cdr3_nt: TGTGCCAGCAGTGAAGGGTTGACTAGCGGGGGGTACGAGCAGTACTTC; cdr3_aa: CASSEGLTSGGYEQYF
j_call: TRBJ2-6; d_call: .; v_call: TRBV4-1; cdr3_nt: TGCGCCAGCAGCCAAGTCCCTAGAAAATCTGGGGCCAACGTCCTGACTTTC; cdr3_aa: CASSQVPRKSGANVLTF
j_call: TRBJ2-1; d_call: TRBD2; v_call: TRBV5-1; cdr3_nt: TGCGCCAGCAGCTTGGATACGCGGGGGGCCAGCAATGAGCAGTTCTTC; cdr3_aa: CASSLDTRGASNEQFF
j_call: TRBJ2-7; d_call: .; v_call: TRBV6-6; cdr3_nt: TGTGCCAGCAGTTTCCTGACAGGTGCGTACGAGCAGTACTTC; cdr3_aa: CASSFLTGAYEQYF
j_call: TRBJ2-1; d_call: TRBD1; v_call: TRBV7-2; cdr3_nt: TGTGCCAGCAGCTTAGGGACAGGGAATGAGCAGTTCTTC; cdr3_aa: CASSLGTGNEQFF
j_call: TRBJ2-2; d_call: TRBD1; v_call: TRBV2; cdr3_nt: TGTGCCAGCAGGGGAAGGCGGACAGGGGGAACCGGGGAGCTGTTTTTT; cdr3_aa: CASRGRRTGGTGELFF
j_call: TRBJ2-7; d_call: .; v_call: TRBV19; cdr3_nt: TGTGCCAGTAGTATTCCGACAGGAAGAAGCTCCTACGAGCAGTACTTC; cdr3_aa: CASSIPTGRSSYEQYF
j_call: TRBJ1-1; d_call: .; v_call: TRBV7-8; cdr3_nt: TGTGCCAGCAGCTTAGCGGGGCGGCTAACCATGAACACTGAAGCTTTCTTT; cdr3_aa: CASSLAGRLTMNTEAFF
j_call: TRBJ2-7; d_call: .; v_call: TRBV9; cdr3_nt: TGTGCCAGCAGCGTTGGAGGGTTAGCCTACGAGCAGTACTTC; cdr3_aa: CASSVGGLAYEQYF
j_call: TRBJ2-7; d_call: .; v_call: TRBV30; cdr3_nt: TGTGCCTGGAGCGGGGACTACGAGCAGTACTTC; cdr3_aa: CAWSGDYEQYF
j_call: TRBJ2-1; d_call: .; v_call: TRBV4-1; cdr3_nt: TGCGCCAGCAGCCAAGAACTAGCCCTAGGAGGGGAGCAGTTCTTC; cdr3_aa: CASSQELALGGEQFF
j_call: TRBJ1-5; d_call: .; v_call: TRBV2; cdr3_nt: TGTGCCAGCAGTGAGGCAGGGGTCGATCAGCCCCAGCATTTT; cdr3_aa: CASSEAGVDQPQHF
j_call: TRBJ2-1; d_call: TRBD2; v_call: TRBV5-1; cdr3_nt: TGCGCCAGCAGCACCCTAGCGGGGGACCACAATGAGCAGTTCTTC; cdr3_aa: CASSTLAGDHNEQFF
j_call: TRBJ1-3; d_call: .; v_call: TRBV5-1; cdr3_nt: TGCGCCAGCAGCCAGGGGTCCTACTCTGGAAACACCATATATTTT; cdr3_aa: CASSQGSYSGNTIYF
j_call: TRBJ1-1; d_call: TRBD1; v_call: TRBV5-1; cdr3_nt: TGCGCCAGCAGCGCGGGACAGCGGCACACTGAAGCTTTCTTT; cdr3_aa: CASSAGQRHTEAFF
j_call: TRBJ1-2; d_call: TRBD1; v_call: TRBV18; cdr3_nt: TGTGCCAGCTCACCACAGGGGCAGGGGGCCGCTAATGGCTACACCTTC; cdr3_aa: CASSPQGQGAANGYTF
j_call: TRBJ2-5; d_call: .; v_call: TRBV5-1; cdr3_nt: TGCGCCAGCAGCTTGGGAAGCTACCAAGAGACCCAGTACTTC; cdr3_aa: CASSLGSYQETQYF
j_call: TRBJ1-1; d_call: .; v_call: TRBV30; cdr3_nt: TGTGCCTGGGGTCGGGTCTTGAACACTGAAGCTTTCTTT; cdr3_aa: CAWGRVLNTEAFF
j_call: TRBJ1-6; d_call: .; v_call: TRBV19; cdr3_nt: TGTGCCAGTAGTATAGGAGGGTCCGTGGGTTCACCCCTCCACTTT; cdr3_aa: CASSIGGSVGSPLHF
j_call: TRBJ2-1; d_call: .; v_call: TRBV9; cdr3_nt: TGTGCCAGCAGCGGAGGTACCGACAATGAGCAGTTCTTC; cdr3_aa: CASSGGTDNEQFF
j_call: TRBJ2-5; d_call: .; v_call: TRBV7-8; cdr3_nt: TGTGCCAGCAGCCCTGTGCGTAGCTCGAGGAAGACCCAGTACTTC; cdr3_aa: CASSPVRSSRKTQYF
j_call: TRBJ2-7; d_call: .; v_call: TRBV19; cdr3_nt: TGTGCCAGTAGGATGACCTCCTTGGACACCCCAGGCTACGAGCAGTACTTC; cdr3_aa: CASRMTSLDTPGYEQYF
j_call: TRBJ1-5; d_call: TRBD1; v_call: TRBV2; cdr3_nt: TGTGCCAGCAGTGAGCCGGACAGGGTTATACAGCCCCAGCATTTT; cdr3_aa: CASSEPDRVIQPQHF
j_call: TRBJ2-6; d_call: TRBD1; v_call: TRBV5-1; cdr3_nt: TGCGCCAGCAGCCGGGACAGCCACAGCTCTGGGGCCAACGTCCTGACTTTC; cdr3_aa: CASSRDSHSSGANVLTF